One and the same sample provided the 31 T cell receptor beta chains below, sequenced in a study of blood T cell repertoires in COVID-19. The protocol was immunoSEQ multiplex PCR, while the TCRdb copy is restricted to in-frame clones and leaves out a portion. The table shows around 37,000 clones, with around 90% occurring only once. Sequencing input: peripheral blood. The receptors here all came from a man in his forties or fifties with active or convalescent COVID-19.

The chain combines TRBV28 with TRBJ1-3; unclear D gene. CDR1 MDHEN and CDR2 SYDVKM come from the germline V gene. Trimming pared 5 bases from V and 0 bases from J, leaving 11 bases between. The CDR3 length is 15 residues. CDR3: CASSPVGSSGNTIYF. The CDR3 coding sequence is TGTGCCAGCAGTCCGGTGGGGAGCTCTGGAAACACCATATATTTT. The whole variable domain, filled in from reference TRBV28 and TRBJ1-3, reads DVKVTQSSRYLVKRTGEKVFLECVQDMDHENMFWYRQDPGLGLRLIYFSYDVKMKEKGDIPEGYSVSREKKERFSLILESASTNQTSMYLCASSPVGSSGNTIYFGEGSWLTVV.

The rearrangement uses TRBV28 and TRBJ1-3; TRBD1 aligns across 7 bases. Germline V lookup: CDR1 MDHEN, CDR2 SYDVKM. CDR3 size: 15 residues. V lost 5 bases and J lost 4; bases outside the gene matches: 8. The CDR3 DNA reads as TGTGCCAGCAGTCGCCCCGGGACAGCCGGAAACACCATATATTTT. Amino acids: CASSRPGTAGNTIYF.

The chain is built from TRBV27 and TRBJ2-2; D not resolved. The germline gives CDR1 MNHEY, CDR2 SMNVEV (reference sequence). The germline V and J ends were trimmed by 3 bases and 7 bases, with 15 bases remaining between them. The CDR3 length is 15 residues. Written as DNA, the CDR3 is TGTGCCAGCAGTTTGCAGGTGGATTTGGACGGGGAGCTGTTTTTT. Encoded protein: CASSLQVDLDGELFF.

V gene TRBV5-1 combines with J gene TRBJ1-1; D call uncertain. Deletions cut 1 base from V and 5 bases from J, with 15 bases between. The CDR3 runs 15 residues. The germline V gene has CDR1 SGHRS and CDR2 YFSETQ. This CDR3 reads CASSLQAREGTEAFF. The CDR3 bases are TGCGCCAGCAGCTTGCAGGCCCGGGAGGGTACTGAAGCTTTCTTT.

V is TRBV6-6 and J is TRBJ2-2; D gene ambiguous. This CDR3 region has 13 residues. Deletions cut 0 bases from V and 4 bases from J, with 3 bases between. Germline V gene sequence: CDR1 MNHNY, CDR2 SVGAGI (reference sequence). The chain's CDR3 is CASSYSATGELFF. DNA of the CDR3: TGTGCCAGCAGTTACTCAGCCACCGGGGAGCTGTTTTTT.

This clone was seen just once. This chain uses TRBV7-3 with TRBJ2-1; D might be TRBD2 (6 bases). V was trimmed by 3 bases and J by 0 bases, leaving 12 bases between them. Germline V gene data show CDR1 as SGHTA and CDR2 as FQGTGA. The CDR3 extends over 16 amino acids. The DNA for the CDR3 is TGTGCCAGCAGCTTCCGGCACGGGAGCTCCTACAATGAGCAGTTCTTC. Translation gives CASSFRHGSSYNEQFF.

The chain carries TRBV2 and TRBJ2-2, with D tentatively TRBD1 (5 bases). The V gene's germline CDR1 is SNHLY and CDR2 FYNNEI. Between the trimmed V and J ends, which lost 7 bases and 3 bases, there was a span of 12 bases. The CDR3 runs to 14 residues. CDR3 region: CASTAVRDTGELFF. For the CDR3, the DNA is TGTGCCAGCACTGCGGTCAGGGACACCGGGGAGCTGTTTTTT.

The CDR3 DNA reads as TGCGCCAGCAGCCGAACTAGCGCCCCCTCCTACGAGCAGTACTTC. This encodes CASSRTSAPSYEQYF. The chain uses TRBV4-1 and TRBJ2-7; 7 bases map to TRBD2. Germline V gives CDR1 MGHRA, CDR2 YSYEKL. V lost 4 bases to trimming and J lost 0 bases; unmatched junction nucleotides: 6. The CDR3 totals 15 residues.

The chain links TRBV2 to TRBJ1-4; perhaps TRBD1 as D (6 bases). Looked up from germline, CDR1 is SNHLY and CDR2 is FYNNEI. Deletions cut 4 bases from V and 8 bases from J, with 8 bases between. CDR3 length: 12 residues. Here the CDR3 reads CASSVTGEKLFF. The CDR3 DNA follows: TGTGCCAGCAGTGTAACAGGGGAAAAACTGTTTTTT.

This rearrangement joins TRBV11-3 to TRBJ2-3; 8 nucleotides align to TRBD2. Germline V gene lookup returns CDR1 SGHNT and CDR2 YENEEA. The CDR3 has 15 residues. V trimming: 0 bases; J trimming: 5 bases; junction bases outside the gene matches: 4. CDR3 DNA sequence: TGTGCCAGCAGCTTAGATCACGGGAGGGGAGATACGCAGTATTTT. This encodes CASSLDHGRGDTQYF. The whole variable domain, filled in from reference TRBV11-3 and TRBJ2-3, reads EAGVVQSPRYKIIEKKQPVAFWCNPISGHNTLYWYLQNLGQGPELLIRYENEEAVDDSQLPKDRFSAERLKGVDSTLKIQPAELGDSAVYLCASSLDHGRGDTQYFGPGTRLTVL.

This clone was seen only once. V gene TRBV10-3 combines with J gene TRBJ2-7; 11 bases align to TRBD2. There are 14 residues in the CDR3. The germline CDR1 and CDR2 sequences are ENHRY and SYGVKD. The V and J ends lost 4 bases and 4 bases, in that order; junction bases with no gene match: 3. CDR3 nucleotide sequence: TGTGCCATCAGTGCGGGACTAGCGGATTACGAGCAGTACTTC. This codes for CAISAGLADYEQYF.

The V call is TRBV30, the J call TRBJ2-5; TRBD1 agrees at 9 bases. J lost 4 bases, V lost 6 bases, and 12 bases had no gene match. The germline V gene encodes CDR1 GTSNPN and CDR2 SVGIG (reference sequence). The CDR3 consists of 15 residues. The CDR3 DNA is TGTGCCTGCGCAAGTCCCGGGACAGGGCGAGAGACCCAGTACTTC. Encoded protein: CACASPGTGRETQYF.

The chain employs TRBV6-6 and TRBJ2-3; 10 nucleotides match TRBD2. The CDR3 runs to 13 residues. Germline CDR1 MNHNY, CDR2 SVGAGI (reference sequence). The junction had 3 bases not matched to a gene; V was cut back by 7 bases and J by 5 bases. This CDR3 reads CASTAGGLDTQYF. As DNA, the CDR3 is TGTGCCAGCACAGCGGGAGGGCTAGATACGCAGTATTTT.

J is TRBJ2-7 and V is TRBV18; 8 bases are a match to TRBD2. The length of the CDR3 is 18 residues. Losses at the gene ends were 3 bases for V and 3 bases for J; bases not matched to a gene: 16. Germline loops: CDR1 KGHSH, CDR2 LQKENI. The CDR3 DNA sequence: TGTGCCAGCTCACCTTCGCCCTTTGCGCGGGGGGCTATCTACGAGCAGTACTTC. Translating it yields CASSPSPFARGAIYEQYF.

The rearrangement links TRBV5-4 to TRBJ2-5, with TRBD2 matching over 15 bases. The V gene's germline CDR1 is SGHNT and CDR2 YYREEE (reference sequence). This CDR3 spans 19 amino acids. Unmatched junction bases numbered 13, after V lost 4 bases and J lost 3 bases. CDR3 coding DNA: TGTGCCAGCAGCCCTGGACTAGCGGGAGGGCCAATGAACAAAGAGACCCAGTACTTC. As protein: CASSPGLAGGPMNKETQYF.

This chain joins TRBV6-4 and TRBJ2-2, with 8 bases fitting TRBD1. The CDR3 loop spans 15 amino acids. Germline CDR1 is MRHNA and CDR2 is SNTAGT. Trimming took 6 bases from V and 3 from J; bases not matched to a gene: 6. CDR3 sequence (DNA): TGTGCCAGCAGCCTAGGACAGGGACACACCGGGGAGCTGTTTTTT. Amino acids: CASSLGQGHTGELFF.

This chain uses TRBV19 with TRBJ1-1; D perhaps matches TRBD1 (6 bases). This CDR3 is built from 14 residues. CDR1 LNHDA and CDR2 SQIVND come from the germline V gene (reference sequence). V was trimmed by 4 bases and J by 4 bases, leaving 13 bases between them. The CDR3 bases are TGTGCCAGTAGTACTTTCCAGGGGAGCACTGAAGCTTTCTTT. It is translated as CASSTFQGSTEAFF.

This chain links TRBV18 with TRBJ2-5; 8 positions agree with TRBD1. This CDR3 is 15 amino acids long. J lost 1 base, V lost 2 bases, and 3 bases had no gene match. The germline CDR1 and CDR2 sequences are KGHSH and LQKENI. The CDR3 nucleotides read TGTGCCAGCTCACCATTCCAGGGGGCCCAAGAGACCCAGTACTTC. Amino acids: CASSPFQGAQETQYF. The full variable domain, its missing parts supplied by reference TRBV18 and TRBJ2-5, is NAGVMQNPRHLVRRRGQEARLRCSPMKGHSHVYWYRQLPEEGLKFMVYLQKENIIDESGMPKERFSAEFPKEGPSILRIQQVVRGDSAAYFCASSPFQGAQETQYFGPGTRLLVL.

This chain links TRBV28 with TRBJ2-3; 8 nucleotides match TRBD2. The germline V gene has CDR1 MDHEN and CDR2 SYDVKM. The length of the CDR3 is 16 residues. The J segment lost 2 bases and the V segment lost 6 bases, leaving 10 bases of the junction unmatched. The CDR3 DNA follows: TGTGCCAGCAGATTGAATAGCGGGGCCTACACAGATACGCAGTATTTT. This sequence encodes CASRLNSGAYTDTQYF.

Here the CDR3 reads CASRMGIAGGTDTQYF. In DNA form, the CDR3 reads TGTGCCAGCAGAATGGGAATCGCGGGAGGCACAGATACGCAGTATTTT. V usage is TRBV28 and J usage is TRBJ2-3; 7 bases are shared with TRBD2. V dropped 6 bases and J dropped 1; count of bases not matched to a gene: 10. CDR1 is MDHEN and CDR2 is SYDVKM in the germline V gene. The CDR3 has 16 residues.

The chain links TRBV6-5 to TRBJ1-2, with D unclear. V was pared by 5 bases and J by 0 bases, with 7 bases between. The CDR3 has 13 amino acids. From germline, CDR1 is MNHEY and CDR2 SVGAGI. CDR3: CASSTEANYGYTF. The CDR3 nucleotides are TGTGCCAGCAGTACAGAAGCTAACTATGGCTACACCTTC.

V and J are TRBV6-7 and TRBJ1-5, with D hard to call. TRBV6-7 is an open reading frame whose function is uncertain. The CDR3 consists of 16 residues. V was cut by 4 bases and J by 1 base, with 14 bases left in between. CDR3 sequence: CASSSKEITSNQPQHF. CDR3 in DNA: TGTGCCAGCAGTTCCAAAGAGATCACCAGCAATCAGCCCCAGCATTTT.

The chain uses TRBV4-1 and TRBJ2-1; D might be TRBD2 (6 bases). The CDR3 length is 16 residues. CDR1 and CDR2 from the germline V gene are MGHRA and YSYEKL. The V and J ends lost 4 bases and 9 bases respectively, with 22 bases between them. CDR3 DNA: TGCGCCAGCAGCCGATCCTCTAGCGCCAAGGTAGGTGAGCAGTTCTTC. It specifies CASSRSSSAKVGEQFF.

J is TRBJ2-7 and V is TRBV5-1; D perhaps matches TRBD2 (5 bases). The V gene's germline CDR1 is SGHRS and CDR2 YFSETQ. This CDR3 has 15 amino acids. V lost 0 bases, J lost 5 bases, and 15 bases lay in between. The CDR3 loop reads CASSLANWRVDEQYF. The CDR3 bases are TGCGCCAGCAGCTTGGCCAACTGGCGGGTGGACGAGCAGTACTTC. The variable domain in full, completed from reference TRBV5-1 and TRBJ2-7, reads KAGVTQTPRYLIKTRGQQVTLSCSPISGHRSVSWYQQTPGQGLQFLFEYFSETQRNKGNFPGRFSGRQFSNSRSEMNVSTLELGDSALYLCASSLANWRVDEQYFGPGTRLTVT.

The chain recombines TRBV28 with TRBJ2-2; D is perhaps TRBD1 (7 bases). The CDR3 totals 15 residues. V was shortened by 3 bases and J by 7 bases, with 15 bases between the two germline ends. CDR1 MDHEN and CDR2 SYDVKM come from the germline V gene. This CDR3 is CASSFLGTAGGELFF. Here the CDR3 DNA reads TGTGCCAGCAGTTTTTTAGGGACAGCGGGCGGGGAGCTGTTTTTT.

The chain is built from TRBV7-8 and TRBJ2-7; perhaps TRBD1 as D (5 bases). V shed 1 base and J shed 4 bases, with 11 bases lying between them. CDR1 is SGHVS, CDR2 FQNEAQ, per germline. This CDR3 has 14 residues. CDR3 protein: CASSLVQGFYEQYF. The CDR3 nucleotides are TGTGCCAGCAGCTTAGTCCAGGGCTTTTACGAGCAGTACTTC.

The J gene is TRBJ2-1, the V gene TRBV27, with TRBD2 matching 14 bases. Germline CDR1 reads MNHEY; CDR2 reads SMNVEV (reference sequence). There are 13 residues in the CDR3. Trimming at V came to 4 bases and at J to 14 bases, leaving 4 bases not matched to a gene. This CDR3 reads CASSWGLAGEEFF. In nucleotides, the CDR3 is TGTGCCAGCAGTTGGGGACTAGCGGGAGAGGAGTTCTTC.

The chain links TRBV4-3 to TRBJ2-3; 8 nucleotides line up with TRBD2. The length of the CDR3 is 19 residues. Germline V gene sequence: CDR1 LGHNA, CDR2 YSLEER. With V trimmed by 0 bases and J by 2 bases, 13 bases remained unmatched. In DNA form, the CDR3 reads TGCGCCAGCAGCCAAGATGAATCGAGCGGGAGTCTCGTCACAGATACGCAGTATTTT. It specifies CASSQDESSGSLVTDTQYF.

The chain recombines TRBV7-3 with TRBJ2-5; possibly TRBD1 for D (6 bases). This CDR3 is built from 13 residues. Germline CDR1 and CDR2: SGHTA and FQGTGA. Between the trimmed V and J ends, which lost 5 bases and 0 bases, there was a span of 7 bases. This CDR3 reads CASSKGDQETQYF. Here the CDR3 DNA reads TGTGCCAGCAGCAAGGGGGACCAAGAGACCCAGTACTTC.

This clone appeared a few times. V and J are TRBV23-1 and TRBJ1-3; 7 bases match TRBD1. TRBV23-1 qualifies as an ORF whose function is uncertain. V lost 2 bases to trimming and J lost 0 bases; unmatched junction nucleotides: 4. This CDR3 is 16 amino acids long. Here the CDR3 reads CASSQPDRASGNTIYF. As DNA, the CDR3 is TGCGCCAGCAGTCAACCAGACAGGGCCTCTGGAAACACCATATATTTT.

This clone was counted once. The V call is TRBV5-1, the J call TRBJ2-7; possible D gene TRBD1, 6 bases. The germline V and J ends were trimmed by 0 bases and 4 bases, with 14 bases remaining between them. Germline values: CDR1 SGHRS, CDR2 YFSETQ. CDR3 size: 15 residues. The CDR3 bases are TGCGCCAGCAGCTTGGAGGACAGAATGTATTACGAGCAGTACTTC. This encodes CASSLEDRMYYEQYF.